These 13 T cell receptor beta chains originate from one sample sequenced in a study of T cells expressing NK-cell markers. TCRdb re-called the 5' RACE reads and shows each CDR3 protein once, DNA omitted. The sample has 450,000 to 600,000 distinct CDR3 sequences; the top ten hold approximately 3.6%. Sequenced sample: blood T cells: a sorted CD56 or NKG2C T cell subset, CD4+ or CD8+ T cells, or bulk PBMC T cells (not recorded which). The receptor source for this set is a man between 18 and 29 years old in good health.

The chain links TRBV7-9 to TRBJ1-4; TCRdb proposes TRBD1, but this gene call is untestable without DNA. This CDR3 is 15 amino acids long. CDR1 is SEHNR, CDR2 FQNEAQ, per germline (reference sequence). The CDR3 sequence is CASSLVGGTGEKLFF.

This CDR3 reads CASSQQGQGSYNEQFF. The V and J genes are TRBV5-1 and TRBJ2-1; there is no DNA to check the TCRdb D call of TRBD1. This CDR3 comprises 16 residues. The V gene's germline CDR1 is SGHRS and CDR2 YFSETQ.

CDR3 sequence reads: CATSISGSTDTQYF. The chain recombines TRBV15 with TRBJ2-3; the TCRdb call, TRBD2, lacks DNA for checking. CDR1 is LNHNV, CDR2 YYDKDF, per germline (reference sequence). This CDR3 region has 14 residues.

The chain is built from TRBV19 and TRBJ2-1; TCRdb names TRBD2, which stays unverified in the absence of DNA. Looked up from germline, CDR1 is LNHDA and CDR2 is SQIVND (reference sequence). CDR3 length: 14 amino acids. This chain's CDR3 is CASCEQAGYNEQFF.

The V gene is TRBV7-9, the J gene TRBJ2-2. This CDR3 spans 14 amino acids. The germline V gene encodes CDR1 SEHNR and CDR2 FQNEAQ (reference sequence). The CDR3 protein is CASSSTEFTGELFF.

V gene TRBV29-1 combines with J gene TRBJ1-2. Per germline, CDR1 SQVTM and CDR2 ANQGSEA. The CDR3 totals 12 residues. The CDR3 reads CSVEDGELGYTF. Full variable domain (outside the CDR3, taken from reference TRBV29-1 and TRBJ1-2): SAVISQKPSRDICQRGTSLTIQCQVDSQVTMMFWYRQQPGQSLTLIATANQGSEATYESGFVIDKFPISRPNLTFSTLTVSNMSPEDSSIYLCSVEDGELGYTFGSGTRLTVV.

The V gene is TRBV6-1, the J gene TRBJ2-4; without DNA, the TCRdb call of TRBD2 cannot be checked. The CDR3 is made up of 16 amino acids. The V gene's germline CDR1 is MNHNS and CDR2 SASEGT. The CDR3 sequence is CASRETLSRSTDIQYF.

The chain is built from TRBV4-1 and TRBJ2-2; TCRdb names TRBD1, which stays unverified in the absence of DNA. The CDR3 loop spans 13 amino acids. Germline V gives CDR1 MGHRA, CDR2 YSYEKL. The CDR3 here is CASSHRETGELFF.

The J gene is TRBJ2-3, the V gene TRBV9; without DNA, the TCRdb call of TRBD2 cannot be checked. The CDR3 is made up of 17 amino acids. Germline loops: CDR1 SGDLS, CDR2 YYNGEE. This chain's CDR3 is CASSDSAGGPPTDTQYF.

The chain has TRBV5-6 and TRBJ2-1; TCRdb outputs TRBD2, but without DNA this stays unchecked. Looked up from germline, CDR1 is SGHDT and CDR2 is YYEEEE. The CDR3 contains 16 residues. CDR3 sequence reads: CASSPTRGREGNEQFF.

This chain uses TRBV3-1 with TRBJ2-7; TCRdb's assignment of TRBD2 cannot be checked, as there is no DNA. The CDR3 runs to 16 residues. CDR1 and CDR2 from the germline V gene are LGHDT and YNNKEL (reference sequence). The CDR3 sequence: CASSRGLAGRTYEQYF.

The chain couples TRBV6-4 to TRBJ2-1. The germline CDR1 and CDR2 sequences are MRHNA and SNTAGT. This CDR3 region has 14 residues. CDR3: CASSDSAGPNEQFF.

The V gene is TRBV7-9, the J gene TRBJ1-4. The V gene's germline CDR1 is SEHNR and CDR2 FQNEAQ (reference sequence). This CDR3 has 14 amino acids. This CDR3 reads CASSPPGRREKLFF.